The T cell receptor (beta chain) described here comes from a study of T cells after yellow fever vaccination. General study findings and limits: Only a minor proportion of clonotypes was detected across both CD4 and CD8 compartments.

TCRdb re-analysed the 5' RACE reads in MiXCR, keeping a single row per CDR3 protein. The table has some 220,000 distinct CDR3 sequences, 3% to 4% seen once. Germline loops: CDR1 SGHDT, CDR2 YYEEEE. The germline V and J ends were trimmed by 7 bases and 6 bases, with 10 bases remaining between them. The CDR3 extends over 12 amino acids. This clonotype was seen at least ten times. Its antigen remains unknown. The source was CD4+ T cells sorted from PBMCs, collected 10 days after the yellow fever booster vaccination. This receptor was taken from a man aged 18 to 30 who received the YFV17D yellow fever vaccine. The chain employs TRBV5-6 and TRBJ2-2, with unresolved D. The DNA for the CDR3 is TGTGCCAGCGGCAGGTGGGCCGGGGAGCTGTTTTTT. The encoded protein is CASGRWAGELFF. Full variable domain (rest looked up from reference TRBV5-6 and TRBJ2-2): DAGVTQSPTHLIKTRGQQVTLRCSPKSGHDTVSWYQQALGQGPQFIFQYYEEEERQRGNFPDRFSGHQFPNYSSELNVNALLLGDSALYLCASGRWAGELFFGEGSRLTVL.